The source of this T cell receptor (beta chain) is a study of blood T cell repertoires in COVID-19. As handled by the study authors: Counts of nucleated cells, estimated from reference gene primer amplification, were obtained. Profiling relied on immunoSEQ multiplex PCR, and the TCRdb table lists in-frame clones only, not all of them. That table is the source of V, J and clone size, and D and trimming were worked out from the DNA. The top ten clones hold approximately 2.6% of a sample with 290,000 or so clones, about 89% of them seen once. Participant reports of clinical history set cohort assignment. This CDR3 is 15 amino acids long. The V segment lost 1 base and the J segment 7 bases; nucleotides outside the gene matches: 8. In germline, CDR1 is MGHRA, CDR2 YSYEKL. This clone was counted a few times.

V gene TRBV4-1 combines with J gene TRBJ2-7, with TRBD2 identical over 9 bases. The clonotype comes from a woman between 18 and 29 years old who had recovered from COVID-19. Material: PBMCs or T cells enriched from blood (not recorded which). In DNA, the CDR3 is TGCGCCAGCAGCCAAGGCCCAGCGGGAGGTGTGGAGCAGTACTTC. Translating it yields CASSQGPAGGVEQYF.